This T cell receptor (beta chain) was documented in a study of vaccination and CD4 T cells after COVID-19. Study background: Median draw time for post-COVID samples was more than 80 days post-diagnosis (range 35 to 161). Overlapping peptides of the spike proteins of SARS-CoV-2, HCoV-NL63, HCoV-OC43 and HCoV-229E were used for cell stimulation.

Germline V lookup: CDR1 LNHDA, CDR2 SQIVND (reference sequence). Trimming removed 3 bases from V and 7 bases from J; junction bases left unmatched: 3. The CDR3 loop spans 15 amino acids. Treatment defined: roughly nine-day PBMC culture with coronavirus spike peptide pools or control peptides (ViraFEST assay). CD4+ T cells that had been cultured provided DNA sequenced with the Oncomine TCR Beta short-read assay. TCRdb itself ran the PCR reads through MiXCR, one entry per CDR3 protein. The sample carries over 25,000 distinct CDR3 sequences, approximately 60% recorded once. Findings of the study overall: It was observed that, in convalescent patients, a median approximately 86% of reactive clones arose only post-vaccination.

On this clonotype: Its cognate antigen is unknown.

This sequence was found in a human donor who received a COVID-19 vaccine. The chain couples TRBV19 to TRBJ1-6; 10 nucleotides match TRBD1. This specimen was CD4+ T cells from blood, cultured in vitro, taken after SARS-CoV-2 vaccination. The CDR3 DNA sequence: TGTGCCAGTAGTATGGGACAGGGGACAAATTCACCCCTCCACTTT. Translation: CASSMGQGTNSPLHF.